The rows below give T cell receptor beta chains drawn from one sample of a study of T cell responses to AZD1222 COVID-19 vaccine. Libraries were prepared by immunoSEQ multiplex PCR; TCRdb keeps only in-frame clonotypes and omits some of them. The sample has roughly 80,000 clones; around nine tenths are singletons. The specimen was peripheral blood, collected on day 0 of MenACWY control vaccination. The source is an adult in good health. The CDR3 runs from the conserved cysteine through the conserved F or W. A D gene is named only where the DNA matches it firmly. Size values are once, few and many counts, or a class for expanded clones, and some rows have none.

length	J	size	D	V	CDR3	DNA
15	TRBJ2-7	few	TRBD1	TRBV2	CASNYLGQGSYEQYF	TGTGCCAGCAACTACCTCGGACAGGGATCCTACGAGCAGTACTTC
12	TRBJ1-4	-	-	TRBV2	CASRVGKEKLFF	TGTGCCAGCCGGGTTGGAAAAGAAAAACTGTTTTTT
11	TRBJ1-2	-	-	TRBV30	CAWGIQGGYTF	TGTGCCTGGGGTATACAGGGCGGCTACACCTTC
15	TRBJ2-7	-	-	TRBV12-1	CASSFGWTARYEQYF	TGTGCCAGCAGCTTTGGGTGGACAGCGCGCTACGAGCAGTACTTC
15	TRBJ1-6	-	-	TRBV25-1	CASSERGSMRSPLHF	TGTGCCAGCAGTGAACGGGGCTCTATGCGGTCACCCCTCCACTTT
18	TRBJ1-6	-	-	TRBV7-2	CASSFVRGFSSYNSPLHF	TGTGCCAGCAGCTTTGTTCGGGGATTCAGCTCCTATAATTCACCCCTCCACTTT
13	TRBJ2-3	-	-	TRBV18	CASSPPSTDTQYF	TGTGCCAGCTCACCGCCTAGCACAGATACGCAGTATTTT
15	TRBJ2-1	-	TRBD2	TRBV19	CASTDGTSGFNEQFF	TGTGCCAGTACCGACGGGACTAGCGGGTTTAATGAGCAGTTCTTC
17	TRBJ2-1	-	TRBD2	TRBV27	CASSLSRGLAGYNEQFF	TGTGCCAGCAGTTTATCGCGCGGGCTAGCGGGGTACAATGAGCAGTTCTTC
13	TRBJ2-5	once	TRBD1	TRBV6-5	CAGGLTGLETQYF	TGTGCCGGGGGCTTGACAGGGCTTGAGACCCAGTACTTC
14	TRBJ2-3	few	-	TRBV24-1	CATSDLSGTDTQYF	TGTGCCACCAGTGATTTGTCGGGCACAGATACGCAGTATTTT
15	TRBJ2-1	-	-	TRBV3-1/TRBV3-2	CASSTTSSSYNEQFF	TGTGCCAGCAGCACGACTTCTAGCTCCTACAATGAGCAGTTCTTC
16	TRBJ1-2	-	TRBD1	TRBV4-1	CASSQEPTTGEYGYTF	TGCGCCAGCAGCCAAGAACCTACGACAGGGGAGTATGGCTACACCTTC
14	TRBJ1-1	-	-	TRBV6-5	CASRPTGRNTEAFF	TGTGCCAGCAGGCCAACAGGAAGGAACACTGAAGCTTTCTTT
15	TRBJ2-7	-	-	TRBV3-1/TRBV3-2	CASSQDIGQYDEQYF	TGTGCCAGCAGCCAAGATATCGGACAGTACGACGAGCAGTACTTC
13	TRBJ1-6	-	-	TRBV28	CATHRVGDSPLHF	TGTGCCACTCACAGGGTAGGGGATTCACCCCTCCACTTT
16	TRBJ2-1	-	-	TRBV9	CASSDEGRLGGDEQFF	TGTGCCAGCAGCGACGAGGGGCGACTAGGCGGGGATGAGCAGTTCTTC
14	TRBJ2-5	-	-	TRBV5-1	CASSQGRGGETQYF	TGCGCCAGCAGCCAAGGTCGAGGTGGGGAGACCCAGTACTTC
15	TRBJ2-1	-	-	TRBV7-9	CASSPKTRVNNEQFF	TGTGCCAGCAGCCCTAAGACAAGGGTAAACAATGAGCAGTTCTTC
13	TRBJ2-7	few	-	TRBV3-1/TRBV3-2	CASSRGSAYEQYF	TGTGCCAGCAGCCGCGGGTCTGCCTACGAGCAGTACTTC
14	TRBJ2-1	-	-	TRBV27	CASSLRRGYNEQFF	TGTGCCAGCTCTCTTCGGAGGGGATACAATGAGCAGTTCTTC
9	TRBJ2-5	-	-	TRBV2	CASTETQYF	TGTGCCAGCACAGAGACCCAGTACTTC
14	TRBJ2-2	-	TRBD2	TRBV7-2	CASRRETSTGELFF	TGTGCCAGCAGGCGGGAGACGAGCACCGGGGAGCTGTTTTTT
16	TRBJ2-1	-	-	TRBV27	CASSPPPGTFYNEQFF	TGTGCCAGCAGTCCCCCCCCCGGGACTTTCTACAATGAGCAGTTCTTC
14	TRBJ1-2	-	TRBD1	TRBV10-3	CAITAGGTGVGYTF	TGTGCCATCACCGCGGGGGGGACAGGGGTAGGCTACACCTTC
16	TRBJ2-1	once	TRBD2	TRBV27	CASSLLAGASYNEQFF	TGTGCCAGCAGCCTCTTAGCGGGAGCCTCCTACAATGAGCAGTTCTTC
14	TRBJ2-1	-	-	TRBV5-4	CASTAGSSYNEQFF	TGTGCCAGCACGGCGGGATCCTCCTACAATGAGCAGTTCTTC
15	TRBJ1-5	-	-	TRBV27	CASSSLGVDNQPQHF	TGTGCCAGCAGTTCCTTAGGAGTAGACAATCAGCCCCAGCATTTT
14	TRBJ2-1	-	-	TRBV5-1	CASSLGQSYNEQFF	TGCGCCAGCAGCTTGGGACAGTCCTACAATGAGCAGTTCTTC
14	TRBJ2-2	-	TRBD1	TRBV19	CASSTGQGVGELFF	TGTGCCAGTAGTACGGGACAGGGGGTTGGGGAGCTGTTTTTT
13	TRBJ1-3	-	-	TRBV6-5	CASGGVSGNTIYF	TGTGCCAGTGGGGGCGTCTCTGGAAACACCATATATTTT
14	TRBJ2-7	once	-	TRBV24-1	CATKEGQNYYEQYF	TGTGCCACCAAGGAAGGACAGAATTACTACGAGCAGTACTTC
14	TRBJ2-3	once	TRBD2	TRBV27	CASSLPGRPDTQYF	TGTGCCAGCAGTTTACCCGGGAGGCCAGATACGCAGTATTTT
12	TRBJ1-2	-	-	TRBV7-9	CASSHRDYGYTF	TGTGCCAGCAGCCACCGGGACTATGGCTACACCTTC
15	TRBJ1-3	-	-	TRBV2	CASSDPTGSGNTIYF	TGTGCCAGCAGTGACCCCACCGGCTCTGGAAACACCATATATTTT
13	TRBJ1-1	-	-	TRBV5-6	CASRPRGWTEAFF	TGTGCCAGCAGGCCCAGGGGATGGACTGAAGCTTTCTTT
15	TRBJ2-7	-	TRBD1	TRBV19	CASSSRTGFSYEQYF	TGTGCCAGTAGTTCGAGGACAGGGTTTAGTTACGAGCAGTACTTC
16	TRBJ2-2	-	-	TRBV30	CAWSRKGWTPGGELFF	TGTGCCTGGAGTAGGAAAGGGTGGACCCCAGGCGGGGAGCTGTTTTTT
15	TRBJ2-3	-	TRBD1	TRBV30	CAWRPGQGNTDTQYF	TGTGCCTGGAGGCCGGGACAGGGGAATACAGATACGCAGTATTTT
14	TRBJ1-6	few	-	TRBV30	CAYTIGSLDSPLHF	TGTGCCTACACTATCGGGAGCTTGGATTCACCCCTCCACTTT
14	TRBJ2-1	-	-	TRBV18	CASSPGQPYNEQFF	TGTGCCAGCTCACCAGGACAGCCCTACAATGAGCAGTTCTTC
15	TRBJ1-3	-	-	TRBV5-4	CASSDLPSSGNTIYF	TGTGCCAGCAGCGACCTCCCTAGCTCTGGAAACACCATATATTTT
16	TRBJ2-1	-	-	TRBV27	CASTSFLRRRSDEQFF	TGTGCCAGCACTAGTTTTTTACGGAGGCGAAGCGATGAGCAGTTCTTC
16	TRBJ2-2	-	TRBD2	TRBV27	CASNPLAGGPGGELFF	TGTGCCAGCAATCCACTAGCGGGAGGGCCTGGCGGGGAGCTGTTTTTT
17	TRBJ1-1	-	-	TRBV6-2/TRBV6-3	CASSKERTVGGNTEAFF	TGTGCCAGCAGTAAAGAGAGGACAGTTGGGGGTAACACTGAAGCTTTCTTT
13	TRBJ2-7	-	-	TRBV7-2	CASSSFISYEQYF	TGTGCCAGCAGCTCTTTTATCTCCTACGAGCAGTACTTC
16	TRBJ1-4	few	-	TRBV18	CASSPRTSRPNEKLFF	TGTGCCAGCTCACCTCGGACCTCCAGGCCGAATGAAAAACTGTTTTTT
13	TRBJ2-1	-	-	TRBV12-3/TRBV12-4	CASSLRASYEQFF	TGTGCCAGCAGTTTAAGGGCTAGCTATGAGCAGTTCTTC
14	TRBJ1-5	-	-	TRBV7-9	CASSFDNSNQPQHF	TGTGCCAGCAGCTTTGACAATAGCAATCAGCCCCAGCATTTT
11	TRBJ1-4	-	-	TRBV6-6	CASRMNEKLFF	TGTGCCAGCAGGATGAATGAAAAACTGTTTTTT
15	TRBJ2-7	once	TRBD2	TRBV28	CASSSSGRASYEQYF	TGTGCCAGCAGTTCCAGCGGGAGGGCGTCCTACGAGCAGTACTTC
17	TRBJ1-1	-	TRBD1	TRBV4-1	CASSPTVTGAGNTEAFF	TGCGCCAGCAGCCCCACCGTGACAGGGGCTGGGAACACTGAAGCTTTCTTT
15	TRBJ1-1	-	TRBD1	TRBV7-2	CASSDSGTGGTEAFF	TGTGCCAGCAGCGATTCCGGGACAGGGGGGACCGAAGCTTTCTTT
13	TRBJ2-2	-	-	TRBV10-1	CASSVSLFGELFF	TGCGCCAGCAGCGTCAGTTTATTCGGGGAGCTGTTTTTT
13	TRBJ2-7	-	-	TRBV6-2/TRBV6-3	CASSYSGSYEQYF	TGTGCCAGCAGTTACAGCGGTTCCTACGAGCAGTACTTC
14	TRBJ1-1	-	-	TRBV19	CASSISGRYTEAFF	TGTGCCAGTAGTATTAGCGGACGGTACACTGAAGCTTTCTTT